This T cell receptor beta chain was sequenced during a study of blood T cell repertoires in COVID-19. Sequencing was performed with immunoSEQ multiplex PCR; in TCRdb, only in-frame clones are kept and a portion is missing. The sample has some 100,000 clones; approximately 80% are singletons. This clone has only a few counts. The CDR3 extends over 14 amino acids. Germline loops: CDR1 SEHNR, CDR2 FQNEAQ (reference sequence). The V call is TRBV7-9, the J call TRBJ1-1; D gene uncertain. The source material was peripheral blood. This TCR was recovered from a human donor in a cohort sampled during active COVID-19. The CDR3: CATMGESPGFEAFF. The CDR3 coding sequence is TGTGCGACTATGGGAGAATCTCCAGGATTTGAAGCTTTCTTT.